This T cell receptor (beta chain) was identified in a study of post-analysis software for immune sequencing data. Whole-study results and caveats: TRBV5-6, TRBV5-1 and TRBV20-1 belonged to a set of roughly 5 TRBV segments that were more frequent in patients than controls.

This CDR3 region has 15 residues. Worth noting for this clonotype: The antigen is undetermined. Possible read error: a much larger clone is one base away.

The TCR beta cDNA libraries carried unique molecular identifiers. Using its own MiXCR run on the PCR reads, TCRdb lists one record per CDR3 protein. Of approximately 350,000 distinct CDR3 sequences in the sample, roughly 35% were seen once. What was sequenced was blood. The chain uses TRBV12-3 or TRBV12-4 and TRBJ2-1, with 9 bases that match TRBD1. This sequence was found in a girl aged 10-17 years with multiple sclerosis. CDR3 in DNA: TGTACCAGCAGCCTGGGACAGGGAAACTACAATGAGCAGTTCTTC. Amino acids: CTSSLGQGNYNEQFF.